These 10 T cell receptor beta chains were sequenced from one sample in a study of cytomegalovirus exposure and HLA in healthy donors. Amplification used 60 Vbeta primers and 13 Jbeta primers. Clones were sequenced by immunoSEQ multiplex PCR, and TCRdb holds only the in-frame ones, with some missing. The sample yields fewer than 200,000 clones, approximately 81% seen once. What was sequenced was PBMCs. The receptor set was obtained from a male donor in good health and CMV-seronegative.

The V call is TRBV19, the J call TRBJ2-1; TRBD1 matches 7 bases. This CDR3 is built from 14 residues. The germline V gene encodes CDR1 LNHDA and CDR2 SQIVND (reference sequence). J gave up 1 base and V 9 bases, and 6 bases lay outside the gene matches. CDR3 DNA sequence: TGTGCCAGCAGACAGGGAGTTTCCTACAATGAGCAGTTCTTC. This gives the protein CASRQGVSYNEQFF.

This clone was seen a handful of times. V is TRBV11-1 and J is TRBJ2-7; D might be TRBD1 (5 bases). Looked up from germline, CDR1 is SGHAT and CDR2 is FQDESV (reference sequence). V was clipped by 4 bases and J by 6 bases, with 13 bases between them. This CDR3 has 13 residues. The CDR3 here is CASSSPPGFEQYF. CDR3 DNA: TGTGCCAGCAGCTCCCCCCCAGGGTTCGAGCAGTACTTC.

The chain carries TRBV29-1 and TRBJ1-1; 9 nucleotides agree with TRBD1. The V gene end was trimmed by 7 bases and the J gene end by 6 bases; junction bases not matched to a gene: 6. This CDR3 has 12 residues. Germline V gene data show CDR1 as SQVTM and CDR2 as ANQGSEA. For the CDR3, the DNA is TGCAGCGCGGGGACAGGGTTCCCTGAAGCTTTCTTT. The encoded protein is CSAGTGFPEAFF. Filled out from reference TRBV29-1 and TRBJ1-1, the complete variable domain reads SAVISQKPSRDICQRGTSLTIQCQVDSQVTMMFWYRQQPGQSLTLIATANQGSEATYESGFVIDKFPISRPNLTFSTLTVSNMSPEDSSIYLCSAGTGFPEAFFGQGTRLTVV.

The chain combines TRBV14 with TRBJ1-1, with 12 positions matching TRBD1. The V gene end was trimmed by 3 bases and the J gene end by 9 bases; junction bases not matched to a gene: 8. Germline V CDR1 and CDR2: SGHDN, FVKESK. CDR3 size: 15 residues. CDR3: CASSQYPGQGAKAFF. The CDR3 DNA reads TGTGCCAGCAGCCAGTACCCGGGACAGGGGGCAAAAGCTTTCTTT.

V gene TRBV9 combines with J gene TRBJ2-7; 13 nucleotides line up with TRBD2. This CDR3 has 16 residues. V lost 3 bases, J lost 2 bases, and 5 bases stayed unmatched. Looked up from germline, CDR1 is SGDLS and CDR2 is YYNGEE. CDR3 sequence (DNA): TGTGCCAGCAGCGGAGGAGGGACTAGCGGGACCTACGAGCAGTACTTC. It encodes CASSGGGTSGTYEQYF. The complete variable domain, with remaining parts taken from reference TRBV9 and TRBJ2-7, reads DSGVTQTPKHLITATGQRVTLRCSPRSGDLSVYWYQQSLDQGLQFLIQYYNGEERAKGNILERFSAQQFPDLHSELNLSSLELGDSALYFCASSGGGTSGTYEQYFGPGTRLTVT.

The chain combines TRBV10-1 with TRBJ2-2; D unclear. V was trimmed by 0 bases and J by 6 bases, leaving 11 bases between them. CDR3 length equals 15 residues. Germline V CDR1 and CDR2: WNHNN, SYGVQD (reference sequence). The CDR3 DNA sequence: TGCGCCAGCAGTGAGTCTGGAGCACGCGCCGGGGAGCTGTTTTTT. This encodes CASSESGARAGELFF.

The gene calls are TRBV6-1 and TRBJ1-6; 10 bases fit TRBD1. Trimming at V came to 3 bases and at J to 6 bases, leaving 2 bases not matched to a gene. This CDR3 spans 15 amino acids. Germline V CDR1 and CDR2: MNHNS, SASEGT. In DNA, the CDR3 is TGTGCCAGCAGTGAGGGGACAGGGGTTAATTCACCCCTCCACTTT. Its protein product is CASSEGTGVNSPLHF.

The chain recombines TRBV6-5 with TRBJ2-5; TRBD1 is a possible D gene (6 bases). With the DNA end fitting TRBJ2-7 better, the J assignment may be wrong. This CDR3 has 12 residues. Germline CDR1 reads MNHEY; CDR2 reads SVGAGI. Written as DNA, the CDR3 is TGTGCCACCCAAGGGGGCTCCTACGAGCAGTACTTC. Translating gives CATQGGSYEQYF.

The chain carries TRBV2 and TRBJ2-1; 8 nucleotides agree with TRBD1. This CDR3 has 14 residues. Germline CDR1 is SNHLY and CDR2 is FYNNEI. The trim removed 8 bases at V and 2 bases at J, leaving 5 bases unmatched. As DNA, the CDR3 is TGTGCCAGCGACAGGGGCCTAACCTACAATGAGCAGTTCTTC. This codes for CASDRGLTYNEQFF.

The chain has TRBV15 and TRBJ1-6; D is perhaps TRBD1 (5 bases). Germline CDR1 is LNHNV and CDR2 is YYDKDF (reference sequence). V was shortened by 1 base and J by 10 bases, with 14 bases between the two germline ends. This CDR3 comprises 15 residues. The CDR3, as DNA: TGTGCCACCAGCAGAGCCGGGGGAATGGGATCACCCCTCCACTTT. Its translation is CATSRAGGMGSPLHF.